The rows below give T cell receptor beta chains drawn from one sample of a study of OX40 agonist ivuxolimab in advanced cancers. The data were produced by immunoSEQ multiplex PCR, yet TCRdb's version contains in-frame clones alone and is incomplete. The sample holds 30,000 to 35,000 clones, 65% to 90% seen once. Sequences were derived from CD4+ or CD8+ T cells sorted from blood, sampled in a trial of the OX40 agonist ivuxolimab. The receptors were gathered from an adult with an advanced solid tumor such as melanoma, head and neck, liver or kidney cancer. Each CDR3 is given with its conserved first and last residue. D genes are given only for firm matches. Where a row states a size, it is once, few, many or the class of an expanded clone; other rows omit it.

d_call clone_size j_call v_call cdr3_nt cdr3_aa
- - TRBJ2-7 TRBV28 TGTGCCAGCAGTTTAGGGGTTTCAGTGTACGAGCAGTACTTC CASSLGVSVYEQYF
TRBD2 - TRBJ2-3 TRBV18 TGTGCCAGCTCCCCCGCGACTAGCGGGTTCACAGATACGCAGTATTTT CASSPATSGFTDTQYF
TRBD2 - TRBJ2-5 TRBV4-2 TGTGCCAGCAGCCAAGGGACTAGGGGAGAGACCCAGTACTTC CASSQGTRGETQYF
- - TRBJ2-2 TRBV11-2 TGTGCCAGCAGCTTAAGGTCGGCCGGGGAGCTGTTTTTT CASSLRSAGELFF
TRBD2 - TRBJ2-3 TRBV28 TGTGCCAGCGGGACTAGCGGGAGGAGAGATACGCAGTATTTT CASGTSGRRDTQYF
TRBD2 - TRBJ2-1 TRBV7-2 TGTGCCAGCAGCTCCCAGGGACTATTCGATGAGCAGTTCTTC CASSSQGLFDEQFF
- - TRBJ2-7 TRBV4-3 TGCGCCAGCAGCCAAGGGAAGGGGACCTACGAGCAGTACTTC CASSQGKGTYEQYF
- - TRBJ2-3 TRBV7-2 TGTGCCAGCAGTCTAGGACAGGAGGGAGATACGCAGTATTTT CASSLGQEGDTQYF
- - TRBJ2-7 TRBV19 TGTGCCAGTAGTGATACGGGAGCCTACGAGCAGTACTTC CASSDTGAYEQYF
- once TRBJ1-5 TRBV10-1 TGCGCCAGCAGTGAGGAAGGGAGTGCCAATCAGCCCCAGCATTTT CASSEEGSANQPQHF
- - TRBJ2-2 TRBV6-1 TGTGCCAGCAGTCCTAGCCACGGGGAGCTGTTTTTT CASSPSHGELFF
TRBD1 - TRBJ2-4 TRBV5-1 TGCGCCAGCAGCTCCGACAGGGCGATTCAGTACTTC CASSSDRAIQYF
- once TRBJ1-1 TRBV19 TGTGCCAGTAGTATCCAGGGACGGCTGAACACTGAAGCTTTCTTT CASSIQGRLNTEAFF
- - TRBJ2-7 TRBV6-5 TGTGCCAGCAAGGGGTTGTCCTACGAGCAGTACTTC CASKGLSYEQYF
- - TRBJ1-3 TRBV15 TGTGCCACCAGCAGAGCCAGGGCCTCCTCTGGAAACACCATATATTTT CATSRARASSGNTIYF
- - TRBJ2-7 TRBV6-1 TGTGCCAGCAGCACGACCGGTTACTCCTACGAGCAGTACTTC CASSTTGYSYEQYF
- - TRBJ1-2 TRBV28 TGTGCCAGCAGTTTAGACGGCTATGGCTACACCTTC CASSLDGYGYTF
- - TRBJ2-2 TRBV4-2 TGTGCCAGCAGCCAAAACAGGGAACCCACCGGGGAGCTGTTTTTT CASSQNREPTGELFF
- - TRBJ1-1 TRBV9 TGTGCCAGCAGCGCTTACAGGATTTTGAACACTGAAGCTTTCTTT CASSAYRILNTEAFF
- - TRBJ2-7 TRBV30 TGTGCCTGGAGCCCCTTTCACGGACAGAAGCCCTACGAGCAGTACTTC CAWSPFHGQKPYEQYF
- - TRBJ2-2 TRBV12-5 TGTGCTAGTGGTGCCGACCGGGGGGAGCTGTTTTTT CASGADRGELFF
TRBD1 - TRBJ2-3 TRBV29-1 TGCAGCGTTGAATGGGGGACAGGCACAGATACGCAGTATTTT CSVEWGTGTDTQYF
- - TRBJ1-1 TRBV2 TGTGCCAGCAGTGTCTATCGTGCAATTATAGCTTTCTTT CASSVYRAIIAFF
TRBD1 - TRBJ2-7 TRBV15 TGTGCCACCAGCAGAGATAGGGGGCCCTACGAGCAGTACTTC CATSRDRGPYEQYF